This T cell receptor beta chain was captured by sequencing in a study of TIL therapy for anti-PD-1-resistant metastatic lung cancer. Study overall: Patients had a median age of about 55 years (range about 35-85). General study points: The cohort had more treatment-naive, never-smoker and oncogene-addicted patients than typical.

Noted time point: pre-treatment sample, taken before nivolumab and TIL therapy. Adults with stage 4 NSCLC were enrolled in a phase I trial. V lost 0 bases and J 1 base, leaving 18 bases between the germline ends. CDR1 is GTSNPN, CDR2 SVGIG, per germline (reference sequence). The CDR3 totals 17 residues. Details on this clone: Its antigen is as yet unknown.

The immunoSEQ assay was v3. Sequencing depth was around 2 million read pairs for survey level, roughly 4.5-6.5 million for deep. Sequenced by immunoSEQ multiplex PCR; TCRdb stores in-frame clones only, minus some. The table includes approximately 20,000 clones, about 75% detected once. This TCR was recovered from a person aged 25 to 85 with non-small cell lung cancer. The source material was blood, sampled at baseline. The chain links TRBV30 to TRBJ1-1, with D possibly TRBD1 on 6 matching bases. For the CDR3, the DNA is TGTGCCTGGAGTGTACTTTTGATAACGGGGGCGAACACTGAAGCTTTCTTT. This codes for CAWSVLLITGANTEAFF.